The present TCR beta chain was sequenced within a study of graft-versus-host responses after intestinal transplantation. Looking at the study overall: The transplants performed in recipients were multivisceral, liver-intestinal, or isolated intestinal. Tacrolimus plus steroids were given to all recipients for two to three years, preceded by anti-thymocyte globulin induction.

As to this clone: Its antigen is currently unknown.

Sequencing used immunoSEQ multiplex PCR; TCRdb keeps in-frame clones, though not all of them. The sample lists about 110,000 clones, about 92% occurring once. General observations from the study: Individuals who had graft-donor T cell macrochimerism had allografts that showed high graft-versus-host to host-versus-graft clonal ratios. Analysis identified GvH clones in recipient marrow, with some appearing first in ileum or blood.

Trimming cost V 0 bases and J 8 bases; bases outside gene matches: 10. CDR1 is MGHRA, CDR2 YSYEKL, per germline. The CDR3 runs to 16 residues. The V gene is TRBV4-1, the J gene TRBJ1-2; 9 positions match TRBD1. The receptor comes from a human donor who was the organ donor for an intestinal transplant. The input for sequencing was unstimulated CD8+ T cells sorted from spleen or lymph node cells, taken before transplant. As DNA, the CDR3 is TGCGCCAGCAGCCAAGATCGGGGACAGGGCCCAAGGGGCTACACCTTC. Amino acid sequence: CASSQDRGQGPRGYTF.